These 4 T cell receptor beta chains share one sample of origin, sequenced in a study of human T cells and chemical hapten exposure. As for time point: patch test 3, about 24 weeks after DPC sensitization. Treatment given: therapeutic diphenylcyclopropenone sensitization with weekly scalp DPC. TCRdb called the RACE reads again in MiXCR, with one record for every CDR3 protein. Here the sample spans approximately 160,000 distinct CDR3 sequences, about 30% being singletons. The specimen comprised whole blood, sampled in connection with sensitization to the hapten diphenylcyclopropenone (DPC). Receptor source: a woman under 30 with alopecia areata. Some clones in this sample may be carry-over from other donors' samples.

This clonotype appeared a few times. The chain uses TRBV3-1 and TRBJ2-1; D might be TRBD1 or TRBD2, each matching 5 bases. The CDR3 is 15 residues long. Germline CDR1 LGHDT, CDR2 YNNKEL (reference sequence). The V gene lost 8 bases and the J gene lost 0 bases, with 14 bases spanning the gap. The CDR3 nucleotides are TGTGCCAGCGCCGCCGGGACCAACTCCTACAATGAGCAGTTCTTC. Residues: CASAAGTNSYNEQFF.

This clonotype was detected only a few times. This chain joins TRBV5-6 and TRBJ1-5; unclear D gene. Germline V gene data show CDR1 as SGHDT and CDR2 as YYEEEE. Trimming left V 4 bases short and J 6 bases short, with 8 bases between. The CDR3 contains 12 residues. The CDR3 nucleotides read TGTGCCAGCAGCCTATGGGGTCAGCCCCAGCATTTT. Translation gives CASSLWGQPQHF.

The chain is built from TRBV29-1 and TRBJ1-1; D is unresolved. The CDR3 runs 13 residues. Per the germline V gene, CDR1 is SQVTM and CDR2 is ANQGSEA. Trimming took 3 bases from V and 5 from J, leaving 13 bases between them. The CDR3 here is CSVEKHELTEAFF. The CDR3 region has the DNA TGCAGCGTTGAGAAGCACGAATTGACTGAAGCTTTCTTT.

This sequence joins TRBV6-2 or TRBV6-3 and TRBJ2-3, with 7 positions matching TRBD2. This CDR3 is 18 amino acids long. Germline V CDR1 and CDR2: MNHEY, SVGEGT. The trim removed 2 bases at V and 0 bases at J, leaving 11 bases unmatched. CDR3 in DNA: TGTGCCAGCAGTTACCGGGACTATCCGGCGACTAGCACAGATACGCAGTATTTT. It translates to CASSYRDYPATSTDTQYF.